This T cell receptor beta chain came from a study of OX40 agonist ivuxolimab in advanced cancers. Regarding the study in general: Ivuxolimab was a fully human IgG2 agonistic monoclonal antibody targeting the costimulatory receptor OX40 (CD134). Intravenous ivuxolimab was administered to patients every 2 weeks at six dose levels: 0.01, 0.1, 0.3, 1.5, 3 and 10 mg/kg. Of the approximately 54 dose-escalation patients, hepatocellular carcinoma was present in about 20, melanoma in approximately 15, renal cell carcinoma in 9 and head and neck cancer in 9. The dose-escalation cohort was around 83% male with a mean age of roughly 62 years, ranging from roughly 23 to 85. Patients were allowed to have had prior anti-PD-1, anti-PD-L1 or anti-CTLA-4 therapy, and 40% to 45% of the dose-escalation patients had been treated with checkpoint inhibitors. Partial responses occurred in three dose-escalation patients: two with cutaneous melanoma and one with hepatocellular carcinoma. The purpose of peripheral TCRbeta sequencing was to test whether ivuxolimab changed TCR sequence diversity and led to clonal T-cell expansion. The paper reports the monotherapy dose-escalation portion (N of about 54 patients) of the phase I ivuxolimab trial.

A word on this clone: This receptor's antigen is unknown. No much larger clone is present one base from it, and per-base qualities are unavailable.

The trial excluded patients who had a history of autoimmune disease or who were on systemic immunosuppression. Peripheral blood for TCR sequencing was collected from all dose cohorts at baseline, on cycle 4 day 1, and on cycle 7 day 1. The samples were drawn from a first-in-human, open-label, multicenter phase I dose-escalation trial of ivuxolimab. Adults with locally advanced or metastatic melanoma, renal cell, hepatocellular, or head and neck squamous cell carcinoma were enrolled in the trial. Before TCR sequencing, CD4+ and CD8+ T cells were separately sorted from peripheral blood. The paper's findings and limits, for the study overall: Low levels of normalized T-cell clonal expansion were also seen in some patients who did not respond. At doses of 0.1 to 3.0 mg/kg, clonal expansion of both CD4+ and CD8+ T cells in blood was seen between baseline and week 6. Which antigens the clonally expanded peripheral T cells were specific for was not determined. After ivuxolimab, CD8+ T cells had more expanded clones than CD4+ T cells on average. In the 0.1-3.0 mg/kg groups, partial responders were among the patients with the lowest normalized peripheral clonal expansion, particularly in CD8+ T cells.

Reading the germline V gene gives CDR1 SGHDT and CDR2 YYEEEE. V gives up 4 bases and J gives up 8 bases, and the segment between their germline ends measures 15 bases. The cysteine opens and the phenylalanine closes a CDR3 of 13 amino acids. The entry retains the CDR3 DNA only, 39 bases that are in frame from base 1. Genomic DNA was isolated from the sorted cells so that the TCRbeta CDR3 region could be sequenced. The immunoSEQ Assay was used for sequencing of TCRbeta CDR3 regions. The clones in this table, taken by TCRdb from immuneACCESS, are in-frame only. Not every clone is retained; where verified, under half of the shortfall comes from an unresolved V gene, and the cause of the rest is unknown. Recorded for this sample are roughly 67,000 clones; around 90% of them occurred a single time. The top ten clonotypes cover around 5.1% of the sample.

Source: CD4+ or CD8+ T cells sorted from blood, taken in a trial of the OX40 agonist ivuxolimab. The sequence links TRBV5-6 to TRBJ2-5, with the D gene possibly TRBD1 or TRBD2, each one fitting 5 bases. This clonotype was sampled from an adult with an advanced solid tumor such as melanoma, head and neck, liver or kidney cancer. The CDR3 sequence is CASSQGPQSTQYF. The DNA reads TGTGCCAGCAGCCAGGGACCCCAAAGTACCCAGTACTTC.